A single T cell receptor (beta chain) is shown here with its context. Its antigen is not identified. The CDR3 has 14 residues. With 3 bases removed from V and 1 base from J, the gap between germline ends came to 6 bases. From germline, CDR1 is MNHEY and CDR2 SMNVEV (reference sequence). This sample was included in a study of T cells in Graves' hyperthyroidism and ophthalmopathy. TCR beta CDR3 sequences were amplified from RNA transcripts. TCR CDR3 underwent first-round RT-PCR with the HTBI primer set. TCRdb re-derived calls from the multiplex PCR reads in MiXCR, one entry per CDR3 protein. The sample lists 300,000 to 450,000 distinct CDR3 sequences; around 25% were seen once. Regarding the study as a whole: Blood also contained most expanded thyroid clonotypes above 0.001.

The source is a man aged 45-60 years with Graves' hyperthyroidism. The chain combines TRBV27 with TRBJ2-2; D ambiguous. Sequencing input: blood. The CDR3 protein is CASSFTWNTGELFF. In nucleotides, the CDR3 is TGTGCCAGCAGTTTTACCTGGAACACCGGGGAGCTGTTTTTT.